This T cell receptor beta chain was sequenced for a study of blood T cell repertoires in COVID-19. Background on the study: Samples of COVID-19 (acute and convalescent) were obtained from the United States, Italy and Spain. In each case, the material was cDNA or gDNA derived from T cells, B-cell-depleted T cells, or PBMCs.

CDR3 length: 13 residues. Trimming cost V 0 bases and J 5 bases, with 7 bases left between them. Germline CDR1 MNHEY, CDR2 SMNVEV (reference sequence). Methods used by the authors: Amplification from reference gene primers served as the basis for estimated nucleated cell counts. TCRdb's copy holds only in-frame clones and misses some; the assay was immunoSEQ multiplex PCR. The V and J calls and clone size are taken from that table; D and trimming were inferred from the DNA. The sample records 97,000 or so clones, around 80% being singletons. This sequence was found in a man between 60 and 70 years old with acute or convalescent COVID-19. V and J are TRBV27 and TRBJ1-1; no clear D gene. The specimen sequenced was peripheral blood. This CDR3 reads CASSLSRDTEAFF. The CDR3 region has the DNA TGTGCCAGCAGTTTATCTCGGGATACTGAAGCTTTCTTT.